In this sample, the clone carrying this T cell receptor beta chain turned up a few times. The antigen is undetermined. The CDR3 extends over 16 amino acids. Trimming pared 0 bases from V and 0 bases from J, leaving 12 bases between. Germline CDR1 reads KGHSH; CDR2 reads LQKENI. This record comes from a study of T cells in Graves' hyperthyroidism and ophthalmopathy. Whole-study findings and limits: Patients with ophthalmopathy were separated from those with stable hyperthyroidism by a 13 V-J model. Most expanded thyroid clonotypes above 0.001 also appeared in blood.

RNA transcripts yielded amplified TCR beta CDR3 regions. A set of HTBI primers served as the primers for a first-round RT-PCR of the TCR CDR3. TCRdb ran MiXCR on the multiplex PCR reads and lists one entry per CDR3 protein. The sample consists of about 530,000 distinct CDR3 sequences, under 20% of them appearing once. The specimen sequenced was blood. The origin of this receptor is a woman younger than 35 with Graves' ophthalmopathy. The rearrangement uses TRBV18 and TRBJ2-7; no clear D gene. CDR3 nucleotide sequence: TGTGCCAGCTCACCACCGGGCAGGAGCCACTCCTACGAGCAGTACTTC. As protein: CASSPPGRSHSYEQYF.